Shown below are 14 T cell receptor beta chains from a single sample sequenced in a study of neurological immune-mediated disorders (dated by TCRdb to the late 2010s). Libraries were built with 5' RACE. The sample was run on an Illumina HiSeq 2500. TCRdb's own reprocessing of the public reads used fastp at Q25 and MiXCR and kept productive beta chains. Every entry covers one CDR3 protein and lists the most common genes and DNA from its rows. This sample has 80,000 to 85,000 distinct CDR3 sequences in its table, and about 2.5% of those were observed once. The ten top clones hold more than 0.95% of the sample. Sequenced input: PBMCs. The receptors were sampled from a woman in her 30s with multiple sclerosis.

This clonotype was recorded at least ten times. V and J are TRBV3-1 and TRBJ2-1, with 7 bases identical to TRBD2. Germline trimming cut 2 bases from V and 8 bases from J; bases unmatched to any gene: 6. Germline-derived CDR1 and CDR2 are LGHDT and YNNKEL (reference sequence). The CDR3 loop spans 14 amino acids. CDR3 in amino acids: CASSQTGLKYEQFF. Written as DNA, the CDR3 is TGTGCCAGCAGCCAAACGGGACTAAAATATGAGCAGTTCTTC.

This clonotype was observed many times. The chain links TRBV11-3 to TRBJ2-5; tentatively, D is TRBD2 (5 bases). Looked up from germline, CDR1 is SGHNT and CDR2 is YENEEA. The CDR3 sequence is 12 residues long. V dropped 6 bases and J dropped 3 bases, with 8 bases sitting between them. CDR3 residues: CASREREETQYF. CDR3 bases: TGTGCCAGCAGAGAGAGGGAAGAGACCCAGTACTTC.

This clonotype came up many times. The rearrangement uses TRBV7-9 and TRBJ2-7; no clear D. Germline CDR1 is SEHNR and CDR2 is FQNEAQ (reference sequence). The CDR3 consists of 13 residues. V gave up 0 bases and J gave up 3 bases, with 6 bases separating them. The CDR3 sequence: CASSLAASYEQYF. DNA of the CDR3: TGTGCCAGCAGCTTAGCGGCAAGCTACGAGCAGTACTTC.

This clonotype has ten or more counts. The chain couples TRBV7-9 to TRBJ1-2; no clear D. The CDR3 totals 12 residues. Germline loops: CDR1 SEHNR, CDR2 FQNEAQ (reference sequence). Trimming removed 5 bases at V and 6 bases at J, with 10 bases between. In DNA, the CDR3 is TGTGCCAGCAGCCCTGGGTCTCATGGCTACACCTTC. This codes for CASSPGSHGYTF.

The table lists this clonotype with many counts. The rearrangement links TRBV20-1 to TRBJ2-7; D unclear. CDR1 is DFQATT and CDR2 is SNEGSKA in the germline V gene (reference sequence). Trimming pared 1 base from V and 3 bases from J, leaving 10 bases between. The CDR3 extends over 13 amino acids. The CDR3 nucleotides read TGCAGTGCTAGAGTTTCGGTACGCTACGAGCAGTACTTC. Translating it yields CSARVSVRYEQYF.

This clonotype was counted at least ten times. The genes are TRBV3-1 and TRBJ1-1, with D uncertain. There are 14 residues in the CDR3. Trimming removed 1 base from V and 0 bases from J, with 6 bases in between. In germline, CDR1 is LGHDT, CDR2 YNNKEL (reference sequence). CDR3: CASSQGALNTEAFF. In nucleotides, the CDR3 is TGTGCCAGCAGCCAAGGCGCCTTGAACACTGAAGCTTTCTTT.

At least ten counts were recorded for this clonotype. This chain joins TRBV7-9 and TRBJ1-3; D unclear. Germline-derived CDR1 and CDR2 are SEHNR and FQNEAQ (reference sequence). This CDR3 has 15 residues. Between the trimmed V and J ends, which lost 4 bases and 4 bases, there was a span of 14 bases. The CDR3 bases are TGTGCCAGCAGCTCCCTAAAGGGTTCGGGAAACACCATATATTTT. This codes for CASSSLKGSGNTIYF.

This clonotype was seen at least ten times. The chain joins TRBV20-1 to TRBJ2-1; TRBD1 agrees at 9 bases. V was pared by 5 bases and J by 2 bases, with 4 bases of the junction left unmatched. The CDR3 runs to 14 residues. Germline-derived CDR1 and CDR2 are DFQATT and SNEGSKA (reference sequence). In DNA form, the CDR3 reads TGCAGTGCTCTCCGGGACAGGGCCTACAATGAGCAGTTCTTC. Encoded protein: CSALRDRAYNEQFF.

This clonotype appeared many times. This CDR3 reads CASSSQTSGLGETQYF. In DNA form, the CDR3 reads TGTGCCAGCAGCTCCCAGACTAGCGGCCTAGGGGAGACCCAGTACTTC. J is TRBJ2-5 and V is TRBV7-6; the match to TRBD2 covers 9 bases. Germline-derived CDR1 and CDR2 are SGHVS and FNYEAQ. CDR3 size: 16 residues. V was pared by 4 bases and J by 5 bases, with 11 bases of the junction left unmatched.

This clonotype was seen ten or more times. CDR3 nucleotides: TGTGCCAGCAGCGTAGCGGGACCTAACTCCTACAATGAGCAGTTCTTC. Encoded protein: CASSVAGPNSYNEQFF. This sequence joins TRBV9 and TRBJ2-1; D may be TRBD1 or TRBD2 (5 bases each). CDR3 length equals 16 residues. Germline values: CDR1 SGDLS, CDR2 YYNGEE. The V and J ends lost 0 bases and 0 bases respectively, with 10 bases between them.

This clonotype came up many times. The chain links TRBV7-2 to TRBJ2-2; D possibly corresponds to TRBD2 (6 bases). In germline, CDR1 is SGHTA, CDR2 FQGNSA. V lost 5 bases to trimming and J lost 5 bases, with 15 bases between them. This CDR3 has 15 residues. In nucleotides, the CDR3 is TGTGCCAGCAGCCCCCGCCGCGGGAATACCGGGGAGCTGTTTTTT. Its protein product is CASSPRRGNTGELFF.

Many counts were recorded for this clonotype. The chain uses TRBV28 and TRBJ1-5, with D possibly being TRBD1 (5 bases). This CDR3 contains 15 residues. Per the germline V gene, CDR1 is MDHEN and CDR2 is SYDVKM. Trimming took 5 bases from V and 8 from J, leaving 19 bases between them. CDR3 sequence: CASSLGGGVRKPQHF. The CDR3 region has the DNA TGTGCCAGCAGTCTCGGGGGAGGGGTTAGGAAGCCCCAGCATTTT.

This clonotype was counted ten times or more. The genes are TRBV29-1 and TRBJ1-1; possible D gene TRBD1, 6 bases. CDR1 SQVTM and CDR2 ANQGSEA come from the germline V gene. The CDR3 sequence is 12 residues long. V gave up 6 bases and J gave up 4 bases, with 12 bases separating them. The CDR3 reads CSVGGLVTEAFF. The CDR3 DNA reads as TGCAGCGTGGGGGGGCTTGTCACTGAAGCTTTCTTT.

This clonotype was found many times. The chain is built from TRBV29-1 and TRBJ1-1; 8 bases align to TRBD1. V lost 4 bases and J lost 6; bases outside the gene matches: 10. CDR1 and CDR2 from the germline V gene are SQVTM and ANQGSEA. The CDR3 totals 14 residues. CDR3 residues: CSVGAGGAGAEAFF. CDR3 in DNA: TGCAGCGTTGGGGCAGGGGGCGCGGGTGCTGAAGCTTTCTTT.